A selection of T cell receptor beta chains follows, all from one sample in a study of human T cells and chemical hapten exposure. TCRdb re-analysed the RACE reads in MiXCR, keeping a single row per CDR3 protein. The data contain 89,000 or so distinct CDR3 sequences, roughly 8.5% of them seen just once; the ten biggest clones take up 2.6%. Sample: whole blood, taken in connection with sensitization to the hapten diphenylcyclopropenone (DPC). The receptor set was obtained from a man aged 35-49 years with alopecia areata. Some clones in this sample may be carry-over from other donors' samples. Each CDR3 is given with its conserved first and last residue. A D gene is named only where the DNA matches it firmly. Rows give clone size only sometimes, using once, few, many, or a class for an expanded clone.

abundance,j_gene,len,d_gene,v_gene,CDR3aa,CDR3nt
many,TRBJ2-5,14,NA,TRBV7-2,CASSPPGPQETQYF,TGTGCCAGCAGCCCACCGGGACCACAAGAGACCCAGTACTTC
many,TRBJ1-5,13,TRBD1,TRBV6-6,CASRLDRDQPQHF,TGTGCCAGCAGATTGGACAGGGATCAGCCCCAGCATTTT
NA,TRBJ2-2,17,NA,TRBV21-1,CASSKEDSPRNTGELFF,TGTGCCAGCAGCAAAGAAGACAGCCCAAGGAACACCGGGGAGCTGTTTTTT
many,TRBJ2-3,16,TRBD1,TRBV12-3/TRBV12-4,CASRNTPGQGISTQYF,TGTGCCAGCAGGAATACGCCGGGACAGGGAATATCTACGCAGTATTTT
few,TRBJ2-1,14,NA,TRBV6-2/TRBV6-3,CASSYSRGHNEQFF,TGTGCCAGCAGTTATTCAAGGGGCCACAATGAGCAGTTCTTC
NA,TRBJ2-1,16,TRBD2,TRBV24-1,CATSDQTSGSYNEQFF,TGTGCCACCAGTGATCAGACTAGCGGCTCCTACAATGAGCAGTTCTTC
NA,TRBJ1-4,17,NA,TRBV5-1,CASSFTGTQTTNEKLFF,TGCGCCAGCAGCTTCACCGGGACACAGACAACTAATGAAAAACTGTTTTTT
few,TRBJ1-1,14,NA,TRBV18,CASSLGGENTEAFF,TGTGCCAGCTCACTGGGGGGGGAGAACACTGAAGCTTTCTTT
NA,TRBJ2-5,12,NA,TRBV12-5,CASGPGKETQYF,TGTGCTAGTGGTCCGGGAAAAGAGACCCAGTACTTC
NA,TRBJ2-1,15,TRBD2,TRBV24-1,CATGGSTSGPNEQFF,TGTGCCACCGGCGGCAGCACTAGCGGGCCCAATGAGCAGTTCTTC
few,TRBJ2-2,14,NA,TRBV5-1,CASSSTVNTGELFF,TGCGCCAGCAGCTCGACAGTGAACACCGGGGAGCTGTTTTTT
few,TRBJ2-3,16,NA,TRBV11-1,CASSLVIRPHGDTQYF,TGTGCCAGCAGCTTAGTTATTCGGCCCCACGGGGATACGCAGTATTTT
few,TRBJ2-3,17,TRBD1,TRBV7-6,CASSLAGTGGSTDTQYF,TGTGCCAGCAGCTTAGCGGGGACAGGGGGGAGCACAGATACGCAGTATTTT
few,TRBJ2-5,13,TRBD1,TRBV29-1,CSAEGQIQETQYF,TGCAGCGCAGAGGGACAGATCCAAGAGACCCAGTACTTC
few,TRBJ2-5,15,TRBD2,TRBV5-4,CASSSTSGRQETQYF,TGTGCCAGCAGCTCAACTAGCGGTAGACAAGAGACCCAGTACTTC
NA,TRBJ2-5,18,TRBD1,TRBV11-3,CASSSRQGTTWYQETQYF,TGTGCCAGCAGCTCCCGACAGGGTACGACATGGTACCAAGAGACCCAGTACTTC
many,TRBJ1-5,14,NA,TRBV11-2,CASSLGAGNQPQHF,TGTGCCAGCAGCTTAGGTGCCGGCAATCAGCCCCAGCATTTT
few,TRBJ2-1,12,TRBD1,TRBV29-1,CSAGQVENEQFF,TGCAGCGCGGGACAGGTTGAAAATGAGCAGTTCTTC
NA,TRBJ2-6,17,TRBD2,TRBV10-3,CAISESTGGAGANVLTF,TGTGCCATCAGTGAGTCGACGGGAGGGGCTGGGGCCAACGTCCTGACTTTC
NA,TRBJ2-3,15,TRBD2,TRBV6-4,CASSPRAGVTDTQYF,TGTGCCAGCAGTCCGCGGGCGGGAGTCACAGATACGCAGTATTTT
many,TRBJ1-1,13,NA,TRBV9,CASSTAQNTEAFF,TGTGCCAGCTCCACTGCTCAGAACACTGAAGCTTTCTTT
NA,TRBJ2-1,15,TRBD2,TRBV9,CASSVALAGVNEQFF,TGTGCCAGCAGCGTAGCACTAGCGGGAGTAAATGAGCAGTTCTTC
few,TRBJ2-3,14,NA,TRBV28,CASSSRSVPDTQYF,TGTGCCAGCAGTTCCCGTTCAGTGCCAGATACGCAGTATTTT
NA,TRBJ2-7,14,TRBD2,TRBV6-2/TRBV6-3,CASSYASGRREQYF,TGTGCCAGCAGTTACGCTAGCGGGAGGCGCGAGCAGTACTTC
many,TRBJ1-5,17,TRBD1,TRBV6-2/TRBV6-3,CASSDRDRGLLDQPQHF,TGTGCCAGCAGTGACCGGGACAGGGGGCTCTTAGATCAGCCCCAGCATTTT
NA,TRBJ2-1,12,TRBD1,TRBV2,CASSAQGTEQFF,TGTGCCAGCAGTGCACAGGGGACTGAGCAGTTCTTC
few,TRBJ2-3,16,TRBD2,TRBV7-2,CASSFTQGTRLDTQYF,TGTGCCAGCAGCTTCACTCAGGGGACTAGATTAGATACGCAGTATTTT
NA,TRBJ2-6,15,NA,TRBV19,CASSISDSGANVLTF,TGTGCCAGTAGTATATCAGACTCTGGGGCCAACGTCCTGACTTTC
few,TRBJ2-3,16,TRBD2,TRBV9,CASSPAGLEGTDTQYF,TGTGCCAGCAGCCCAGCGGGGCTAGAAGGCACAGATACGCAGTATTTT
many,TRBJ2-7,14,TRBD2,TRBV28,CASRVGGGNYEQYF,TGTGCCAGCAGGGTTGGCGGGGGGAACTACGAGCAGTACTTC
NA,TRBJ1-5,13,NA,TRBV20-1,CSARDREDQPQHF,TGCAGTGCTAGAGACAGGGAGGATCAGCCCCAGCATTTT
many,TRBJ2-3,17,TRBD2,TRBV28,CASSPRLAGPSTDTQYF,TGTGCCAGCAGTCCCCGACTAGCGGGACCGAGCACAGATACGCAGTATTTT
many,TRBJ2-5,14,NA,TRBV7-2,CASSLARVGETQYF,TGTGCCAGCAGCTTAGCGCGCGTCGGCGAGACCCAGTACTTC
many,TRBJ1-2,14,NA,TRBV11-3,CASSAAGENYGYTF,TGTGCCAGCAGCGCCGCAGGGGAAAACTATGGCTACACCTTC
many,TRBJ1-3,15,NA,TRBV5-6,CASSSTGSGGNTIYF,TGTGCCAGCAGCTCTACAGGGTCCGGTGGAAACACCATATATTTT
few,TRBJ2-3,16,TRBD2,TRBV20-1,CSARDLRGSSTDTQYF,TGCAGTGCTAGAGATCTTCGCGGGAGTAGCACAGATACGCAGTATTTT
few,TRBJ1-6,13,TRBD1,TRBV20-1,CSARGTENSPLHF,TGCAGTGCGAGAGGGACAGAAAATTCACCCCTCCACTTT
few,TRBJ1-1,15,TRBD1,TRBV19,CASLRDRGLNTEAFF,TGTGCCAGTCTCCGGGACAGGGGACTGAACACTGAAGCTTTCTTT
few,TRBJ2-1,16,NA,TRBV29-1,CSVEGGEPPLYNEQFF,TGCAGCGTTGAAGGGGGGGAACCACCCTTATACAATGAGCAGTTCTTC
NA,TRBJ2-6,19,TRBD1,TRBV28,CASSFLVGQPSSGANVLTF,TGTGCCAGCAGTTTTTTGGTGGGACAGCCGAGCTCTGGGGCCAACGTCCTGACTTTC
NA,TRBJ2-3,16,NA,TRBV10-3,CAISEVSRGTSDTQYF,TGTGCCATCAGTGAGGTCAGCAGGGGAACTTCAGATACGCAGTATTTT
many,TRBJ1-4,14,TRBD1,TRBV20-1,CSAERGGAANKLFF,TGCAGTGCCGAAAGAGGGGGCGCAGCTAATAAACTGTTTTTT
many,TRBJ2-3,14,TRBD1,TRBV7-2,CASSGQGATDTQYF,TGTGCCAGCAGCGGACAGGGGGCCACAGATACGCAGTATTTT